These 28 T cell receptor beta chains were sequenced from one sample in a study of blood T cell repertoires in COVID-19. The assay was immunoSEQ multiplex PCR, and TCRdb's table has in-frame clones only and misses some. The sample lists around 300,000 clones; around 89% were seen once. The sequenced material came from PBMCs or T cells enriched from blood (not recorded which). These receptors all stem from a woman aged 45 to 65 who had recovered from COVID-19.

The gene calls are TRBV6-5 and TRBJ2-7, with a weak D call TRBD2 (5 bases). Per germline, CDR1 MNHEY and CDR2 SVGAGI. This CDR3 contains 12 residues. V was trimmed by 8 bases and J by 4 bases, leaving 12 bases between them. CDR3: CASGFLAYEQYF. Here the CDR3 DNA reads TGTGCCAGCGGATTTCTAGCATACGAGCAGTACTTC.

The rearrangement joins TRBV19 to TRBJ1-3; D is possibly TRBD1 (5 bases). Germline V gene data show CDR1 as LNHDA and CDR2 as SQIVND (reference sequence). This CDR3 comprises 14 residues. V was clipped by 6 bases and J by 2 bases, with 11 bases between them. CDR3 nucleotide sequence: TGTGCCAGTAGGGGACGGGGGACTGGAAACACCATATATTTT. The encoded protein is CASRGRGTGNTIYF.

The V call is TRBV5-4, the J call TRBJ2-3; unclear D gene. The germline V gene has CDR1 SGHNT and CDR2 YYREEE (reference sequence). V was trimmed by 0 bases and J by 4 bases, leaving 12 bases between them. The CDR3 extends over 15 amino acids. As DNA, the CDR3 is TGTGCCAGCAGCTTGGAGCTGCTCCGCCCAGATACGCAGTATTTT. It specifies CASSLELLRPDTQYF.

The chain recombines TRBV2 with TRBJ2-7; perhaps TRBD2 as D (5 bases). The germline V gene encodes CDR1 SNHLY and CDR2 FYNNEI. The CDR3 contains 14 residues. V was shortened by 7 bases and J by 1 base, with 14 bases between the two germline ends. The CDR3 region is CASNRGDSSYEQYF. CDR3 sequence (DNA): TGTGCCAGCAATCGGGGAGATTCGTCCTACGAGCAGTACTTC.

The chain is built from TRBV28 and TRBJ2-7; D is ambiguous. The CDR3 has 14 amino acids. CDR1 and CDR2 from the germline V gene are MDHEN and SYDVKM. With 2 bases removed from V and 7 bases from J, the gap between germline ends came to 15 bases. CDR3 DNA: TGTGCCAGCAGTTTACAGGCGCATCAACGAGAGCAGTACTTC. Protein product: CASSLQAHQREQYF.

J is TRBJ1-5 and V is TRBV1; the D call in the table, TRBD1, was not verified against the DNA. TRBV1 is labeled a pseudogene. This CDR3 has 15 amino acids. CDR3 in amino acids: CTSSQDGREHQPQHF. CDR3 bases: TGCACCAGCAGCCAAGATGGCAGGGAACATCAGCCCCAGCATTTT.

V gene TRBV28 combines with J gene TRBJ2-1; 10 bases align to TRBD2. With V trimmed by 3 bases and J by 3 bases, 8 bases remained unmatched. Germline-derived CDR1 and CDR2 are MDHEN and SYDVKM. The CDR3 is made up of 17 amino acids. The CDR3 region is CASSFPSSGSLYNEQFF. CDR3 nucleotides: TGTGCCAGCAGTTTCCCTTCTAGCGGGAGCCTCTACAATGAGCAGTTCTTC. Supplemented by reference TRBV28 and TRBJ2-1, the full variable domain reads DVKVTQSSRYLVKRTGEKVFLECVQDMDHENMFWYRQDPGLGLRLIYFSYDVKMKEKGDIPEGYSVSREKKERFSLILESASTNQTSMYLCASSFPSSGSLYNEQFFGPGTRLTVL.

The rearrangement links TRBV28 to TRBJ1-2; D remains ambiguous. The ends were cut back, 0 bases at V and 2 bases at J, with 10 bases in the middle. In germline, CDR1 is MDHEN, CDR2 SYDVKM. The CDR3 extends over 15 amino acids. The CDR3 reads CASSLWAGANYGYTF. DNA of the CDR3: TGTGCCAGCAGTTTATGGGCGGGAGCGAACTATGGCTACACCTTC.

This clone was detected a few times. The chain recombines TRBV7-3 with TRBJ2-7; D is perhaps TRBD2 (6 bases). The V gene lost 5 bases and the J gene lost 7 bases, with 18 bases spanning the gap. Germline CDR1 and CDR2: SGHTA and FQGTGA. This CDR3 spans 14 amino acids. CDR3: CASSPGGAAVEQYF. The CDR3 nucleotides are TGTGCCAGCAGCCCCGGCGGGGCTGCGGTTGAGCAGTACTTC.

This clone appeared a single time. This chain connects TRBV5-1 to TRBJ2-3; possibly TRBD1 for D (6 bases). With 4 bases removed from V and 0 bases from J, the gap between germline ends came to 9 bases. The CDR3 is made up of 14 amino acids. Germline V gene lookup returns CDR1 SGHRS and CDR2 YFSETQ. The CDR3 protein is CASSTGQSTDTQYF. CDR3 in DNA: TGCGCCAGCAGCACGGGACAAAGCACAGATACGCAGTATTTT.

This sequence joins TRBV6-2 or TRBV6-3 and TRBJ1-5; D is unresolved. The germline CDR1 and CDR2 sequences are MNHEY and SVGEGT. Deletions cut 2 bases from V and 6 bases from J, with 11 bases between. This CDR3 has 14 amino acids. CDR3 nucleotide sequence: TGTGCCAGCAGTTACCCGAGCCCCGGTCAGCCCCAGCATTTT. It codes for CASSYPSPGQPQHF.

The V gene is TRBV27, the J gene TRBJ1-6; D gene ambiguous. CDR1 and CDR2 (germline): MNHEY, SMNVEV (reference sequence). The CDR3 is made up of 15 amino acids. Trimming removed 6 bases from V and 9 bases from J, with 18 bases in between. CDR3 sequence reads: CASSLSRKSGSPLHF. CDR3 DNA: TGTGCCAGCAGCCTGTCGAGGAAATCGGGTTCACCCCTCCACTTT.

The chain couples TRBV4-3 to TRBJ1-1; 7 nucleotides match TRBD1. This CDR3 has 17 residues. V shed 1 base and J 1 base; nucleotides not matched to a gene: 9. Germline CDR1 is LGHNA and CDR2 is YSLEER. CDR3 amino acids: CASSQGDWDRSNTEAFF. CDR3 in DNA: TGCGCCAGCAGCCAAGGGGATTGGGACAGATCGAACACTGAAGCTTTCTTT.

This chain uses TRBV29-1 with TRBJ2-5, with D possibly being TRBD1 (5 bases). Germline values: CDR1 SQVTM, CDR2 ANQGSEA. This CDR3 region has 17 residues. V was shortened by 6 bases and J by 5 bases, with 28 bases between the two germline ends. As DNA, the CDR3 is TGCAGCGTCGCCGCCCCCGGCCAGGGATGGGCGAGGGAGACCCAGTACTTC. Encoded protein: CSVAAPGQGWARETQYF.

The rearrangement joins TRBV7-2 to TRBJ2-3; D is possibly TRBD2 (5 bases). CDR3 length: 13 amino acids. Trimming cost V 5 bases and J 3 bases, with 9 bases left between them. Germline CDR1 is SGHTA and CDR2 is FQGNSA. The CDR3 protein is CASSLRLTDTQYF. In nucleotides, the CDR3 is TGTGCCAGCAGCCTCAGACTAACAGATACGCAGTATTTT.

The chain has TRBV25-1 and TRBJ2-7, with 7 positions matching TRBD1. The length of the CDR3 is 14 residues. J gave up 2 bases and V 3 bases, and 4 bases lay outside the gene matches. Per the germline V gene, CDR1 is MGHDK and CDR2 is SYGVNS. CDR3 nucleotides: TGTGCCAGCAGTGACAACAGGGGAACCTACGAGCAGTACTTC. Its protein is CASSDNRGTYEQYF.

CDR3 DNA sequence: TGTGCCAGCAGCCTAGGCGAAGCGTTGGACCAGTACTTC. Translated: CASSLGEALDQYF. This sequence joins TRBV6-2 or TRBV6-3 and TRBJ2-5, with D hard to call. Germline V gives CDR1 MNHEY, CDR2 SVGEGT. The length of the CDR3 is 13 residues. Trimming left V 6 bases short and J 10 bases short, with 18 bases between.

The rearrangement uses TRBV2 and TRBJ1-1; D may be TRBD1 (6 bases). Germline loops: CDR1 SNHLY, CDR2 FYNNEI. V was cut by 9 bases and J by 7 bases, with 15 bases left in between. The CDR3 extends over 12 amino acids. The CDR3 here is CASRGQSVEAFF. The CDR3 DNA sequence: TGTGCCAGTAGAGGACAGAGCGTTGAAGCTTTCTTT.

The rearrangement uses TRBV2 and TRBJ2-5; 11 bases line up with TRBD2. Germline CDR1 and CDR2: SNHLY and FYNNEI. Trimming at V came to 3 bases and at J to 4 bases, leaving 7 bases not matched to a gene. The CDR3 covers 16 residues. CDR3: CASSDGASGRLETQYF. In DNA form, the CDR3 reads TGTGCCAGCAGTGATGGAGCTAGCGGGAGGCTAGAGACCCAGTACTTC.

The chain couples TRBV6-6 to TRBJ1-1; D uncertain. Germline V lookup: CDR1 MNHNY, CDR2 SVGAGI (reference sequence). The V gene lost 0 bases and the J gene lost 5 bases, with 7 bases spanning the gap. This CDR3 has 13 amino acids. CDR3 in amino acids: CASSYSSATEAFF. The CDR3 DNA reads TGTGCCAGCAGTTACTCGAGTGCAACTGAAGCTTTCTTT.

The CDR3 DNA reads TGCGCCAGCAGGCGGACTAGCGGGACGTTCGATGAGCAGTTCTTC. This gives the protein CASRRTSGTFDEQFF. The chain has TRBV5-1 and TRBJ2-1; 12 bases match TRBD2. The CDR3 is 15 residues long. J lost 8 bases, V lost 5 bases, and 8 bases had no gene match. CDR1 and CDR2 (germline): SGHRS, YFSETQ. Full variable domain (outside the CDR3, taken from reference TRBV5-1 and TRBJ2-1): KAGVTQTPRYLIKTRGQQVTLSCSPISGHRSVSWYQQTPGQGLQFLFEYFSETQRNKGNFPGRFSGRQFSNSRSEMNVSTLELGDSALYLCASRRTSGTFDEQFFGPGTRLTVL.

This clone has only one observation. The chain has TRBV5-5 and TRBJ2-2; D remains unclear. V lost 0 bases to trimming and J lost 2 bases, with 8 bases between them. This CDR3 comprises 15 residues. Germline V gene sequence: CDR1 SGHKS, CDR2 YYEKEE (reference sequence). Here the CDR3 DNA reads TGTGCCAGCAGCTTGGGAGTAGTTAACACCGGGGAGCTGTTTTTT. This encodes CASSLGVVNTGELFF.

The chain has TRBV6-6 and TRBJ2-3; D call uncertain. The CDR3 sequence is 14 residues long. The V gene's germline CDR1 is MNHNY and CDR2 SVGAGI (reference sequence). Trimming shortened V by 0 bases and J by 5 bases, and 9 bases separated the two germline ends. The CDR3 bases are TGTGCCAGCAGTTACTCGACACTTGGAGATACGCAGTATTTT. Translating it yields CASSYSTLGDTQYF.

V usage is TRBV4-1 and J usage is TRBJ2-1; 14 nucleotides agree with TRBD2. The CDR3 totals 19 residues. Germline loops: CDR1 MGHRA, CDR2 YSYEKL. After removal of 1 base from V and 0 bases from J, the junction contained 5 bases not matched to a gene. This chain's CDR3 is CASSQVGLAGAISYNEQFF. The CDR3 DNA sequence: TGCGCCAGCAGCCAAGTGGGACTAGCGGGAGCCATCTCCTACAATGAGCAGTTCTTC.

The CDR3 loop is CASSTWGANQETQYF. The CDR3 region has the DNA TGTGCCAGCAGTACTTGGGGAGCTAACCAAGAGACCCAGTACTTC. The chain is built from TRBV2 and TRBJ2-5, with D tentatively TRBD2 (5 bases). The germline CDR1 and CDR2 sequences are SNHLY and FYNNEI. Between the trimmed V and J ends, which lost 5 bases and 0 bases, there was a span of 13 bases. The CDR3 has 15 amino acids.

The gene calls are TRBV7-9 and TRBJ1-2, with 8 bases that match TRBD1. The CDR3 extends over 15 amino acids. V trimming: 5 bases; J trimming: 0 bases; junction bases outside the gene matches: 5. The germline gives CDR1 SEHNR, CDR2 FQNEAQ (reference sequence). The CDR3 nucleotides read TGTGCCAGCAGCGACCGGACAGGGCCTAACTATGGCTACACCTTC. It yields the protein CASSDRTGPNYGYTF.

DNA of the CDR3: TGTGCCAGCAGTTACGTCATCGGGTCGGCCAACTATGGCTACACCTTC. This codes for CASSYVIGSANYGYTF. The gene calls are TRBV6-5 and TRBJ1-2; no clear D. The CDR3 totals 16 residues. CDR1 MNHEY and CDR2 SVGAGI come from the germline V gene. V lost 2 bases, J lost 2 bases, and 15 bases lay in between.

The rearrangement links TRBV27 to TRBJ1-2; possible D gene TRBD1, 6 bases. CDR3 length equals 13 residues. CDR1 is MNHEY, CDR2 SMNVEV, per germline (reference sequence). The V gene lost 5 bases and the J gene lost 4 bases, with 11 bases spanning the gap. The CDR3 bases are TGTGCCAGCAGTATAGACAGGCTCTATGGCTACACCTTC. It translates to CASSIDRLYGYTF.